This TCR beta chain is from a study of beta chain features in type 1 diabetes. About this clone itself: Antigen: not known.

The isolated RNA, all of it, was reverse transcribed, so expressed TCRB transcripts were what got sequenced. Reads from naive, central memory and regulatory T cell samples averaged around 3.5 million. The repertoire was sequenced with immunoSEQ multiplex PCR; TCRdb's copy has only in-frame clones and lacks some. The sample carries 250,000 to 350,000 clones, roughly an eighth recorded once. Sorting produced populations that all topped 95% purity. Study outcomes and limitations: Researchers reported that naive, central memory and Treg TCRB repertoires appeared more similar in patients than in healthy donors. Shorter TCRB CDR3s, moderately but significantly so, marked every one of the four CD4+ subsets in Type 1 diabetes patients.

Germline V lookup: CDR1 SQVTM, CDR2 ANQGSEA. Trimming took off 0 bases at V and 7 bases at J, with 10 bases between the two ends. CDR3 length equals 13 residues. This chain connects TRBV29-1 to TRBJ1-5; a possible D gene is TRBD1 (5 bases). The source is a man younger than 40 with type 1 diabetes. Input material: naive CD4+ T cells from blood. The CDR3 sequence is CSVEEGREQPQHF. Here the CDR3 DNA reads TGCAGCGTTGAAGAGGGGCGGGAGCAGCCCCAGCATTTT.